A selection of T cell receptor beta chains follows, all from one sample in a study of persistence of HIV-infected CD4 T cells. Sequencing was performed with immunoSEQ multiplex PCR; in TCRdb, only in-frame clones are kept and a portion is missing. This sample has roughly 43,000 clones, with about 89% found just once. These receptors' targets are unknown. Material: CD4+ T cells sorted from PBMCs after approximately 19-hour stimulation, obtained from a patient who received antiretroviral therapy. The origin of the receptors is an adult man with HIV who was CMV-seropositive. The CDR3 runs from the conserved cysteine through the conserved F or W. A D gene is named only where the DNA matches it firmly. The listing skips clone size in some rows; elsewhere it reads once, few, many or a size class.

>TRBJ2-2|TRBV7-2|.|.
TGTGCCAGCAGCCTTAGGGGGTCGGGGACCGGGGAGCTGTTTTTT
CASSLRGSGTGELFF
>TRBJ1-5|TRBV5-6|.|.
TGTGCCAGCAGCTTGTGGGGAGTAAGGAATCAGCCCCAGCATTTT
CASSLWGVRNQPQHF
>TRBJ2-3|TRBV4-1|TRBD2|.
TGCGCCAGCAGCCAAGAAGGGAGCGGGGGTCCCACAGATACGCAGTATTTT
CASSQEGSGGPTDTQYF
>TRBJ2-2|TRBV5-1|.|.
TGCGCCAGCAGCTCTAGTCCAGGGGATACCGGGGAGCTGTTTTTT
CASSSSPGDTGELFF
>TRBJ2-2|TRBV9|TRBD2|.
TGTGCCAGCAGCAGGGGGACTAGCGGATACACCGGGGAGCTGTTTTTT
CASSRGTSGYTGELFF
>TRBJ1-4|TRBV25-1|.|.
TGTGCCAGCAGTGAATACCGCCAATCTGAAAAACTGTTTTTT
CASSEYRQSEKLFF
>TRBJ1-2|TRBV2|.|once
TGTGCCAGCAGCAGAGGCAGGGAAAACTATGGCTACACCTTC
CASSRGRENYGYTF
>TRBJ1-2|TRBV5-4|.|.
TGTGCCAGCAGCTCTGGGGCAGGCGACTATGGCTACACCTTC
CASSSGAGDYGYTF
>TRBJ2-7|TRBV3-1/TRBV3-2|.|.
TGTGCCAGCAGCCAAGGTGGTTCGAGGAGGAACTCCTACGAGCAGTACTTC
CASSQGGSRRNSYEQYF
>TRBJ1-4|TRBV29-1|.|.
TGCAGCGTTGACACCGCAGGTGCTGAAAAACTGTTTTTT
CSVDTAGAEKLFF
>TRBJ2-1|TRBV27|TRBD1|.
TGTGCCAGCAGTAACGGACAGGTCTACAATGAGCAGTTCTTC
CASSNGQVYNEQFF
>TRBJ1-2|TRBV2|.|.
TGTGCCAGCAGTGAAAGGGGGGCATATGGCTACACCTTC
CASSERGAYGYTF
>TRBJ1-3|TRBV2|.|.
TGTGCCAGCAGTGGGACAGTCTCTGGAAACACCATATATTTT
CASSGTVSGNTIYF
>TRBJ2-2|TRBV7-3|.|few
TGTGCCAGCAGCGACACAGGAAACACCGGGGAGCTGTTTTTT
CASSDTGNTGELFF
>TRBJ1-1|TRBV2|.|.
TGTGCCAGCAGCGGGCCTGAGGGCACTGAAGCTTTCTTT
CASSGPEGTEAFF
>TRBJ1-2|TRBV5-1|TRBD1|.
TGCGCCAGCAGCTTGGCATCCGTCCAGGGGGCGAGCGGCTACACCTTC
CASSLASVQGASGYTF
>TRBJ1-1|TRBV3-1/TRBV3-2|.|.
TGTGCCAGCAGCTCAACTACCGGGGTAGAAGCTTTCTTT
CASSSTTGVEAFF
>TRBJ1-3|TRBV30|.|.
TGTGCCTGGAATAGGGGACCCTCTGGAAACACCATATATTTT
CAWNRGPSGNTIYF
>TRBJ2-7|TRBV6-5|.|.
TGTGCCAGCACCCGGGACGGCGGCTCCTACGAGCAGTACTTC
CASTRDGGSYEQYF
>TRBJ1-5|TRBV6-5|TRBD1|.
TGTGCCAGCAGTTCCCTCAGGGGGCGTCAGCCCCAGCATTTT
CASSSLRGRQPQHF
>TRBJ2-1|TRBV18|TRBD1|.
TGTGCCAGCTCACCACTTGGACAGGGGGCGCGAAATGAGCAGTTCTTC
CASSPLGQGARNEQFF
>TRBJ1-4|TRBV4-1|TRBD1|.
TGCGCCAGCAGCCCCCAGGGACAGGGAAATGAAAAACTGTTTTTT
CASSPQGQGNEKLFF
>TRBJ1-1|TRBV6-1|TRBD1|few
TGTGCCAGCAGTGTCCAGGGGGCGAGAATAGCCGGGACTGAAGCTTTCTTT
CASSVQGARIAGTEAFF
>TRBJ1-2|TRBV7-9|.|.
TGTGCCAGCAGCCGGACGGGCTATGGCTACACCTTC
CASSRTGYGYTF
>TRBJ1-2|TRBV6-5|TRBD1|.
TGTGCCAGCCGGACAGGCCAGAACGTAGATGGCTACACCTTC
CASRTGQNVDGYTF
>TRBJ1-1|TRBV28|TRBD1|.
TGTGCCAGCAGCCCCATCCCGGGACAGTTAAACACTGAAGCTTTCTTT
CASSPIPGQLNTEAFF
>TRBJ1-1|TRBV29-1|TRBD1|.
TGCAGCGTTGTACAGGGGGAGGTCGGCACTGAAGCTTTCTTT
CSVVQGEVGTEAFF
>TRBJ1-4|TRBV7-8|TRBD1|.
TGTGCCAGCAGCTTAGGACAGGGAGGTCATGAAAAACTGTTTTTT
CASSLGQGGHEKLFF
>TRBJ2-2|TRBV6-1|.|.
TGTGCCAGCAGTGAACGGGGACAACTAAACACCGGGGAGCTGTTTTTT
CASSERGQLNTGELFF
>TRBJ1-1|TRBV18|TRBD1|.
TGTGCCAGCTCTCCCAGGACAGGGAGGAACACTGAAGCTTTCTTT
CASSPRTGRNTEAFF
>TRBJ1-5|TRBV15|.|few
TGTGCCACCAGCATTGAAGTTAGCAATCAGCCCCAGCATTTT
CATSIEVSNQPQHF
>TRBJ2-7|TRBV28|.|.
TGTGCCAGCAGTTCCCTTAGGAGGGGGGGATACGAGCAGTACTTC
CASSSLRRGGYEQYF
>TRBJ2-1|TRBV27|.|.
TGTGCCAGCAGTTTACGGCACTTCAATGAGCAGTTCTTC
CASSLRHFNEQFF
>TRBJ2-3|TRBV6-4|.|.
TGTGCCAGCAGTAGTCTTTTGGGGGGTATACTAAGCACAGATACGCAGTATTTT
CASSSLLGGILSTDTQYF
>TRBJ1-2|TRBV28|.|.
TGTGCCAGCAGCCCCGGACAGTACTATGGCTACACCTTC
CASSPGQYYGYTF
>TRBJ1-3|TRBV6-6|TRBD1|.
TGTGCCAGCAGTCACCACCGGGACAGGGTCTCACTCTCTGGAAACACCATATATTTT
CASSHHRDRVSLSGNTIYF
>TRBJ2-2|TRBV12-3/TRBV12-4|.|once
TGTGCCAGCAAACAGGCGAACACCGGGGAGCTGTTTTTT
CASKQANTGELFF
>TRBJ1-6|TRBV25-1|TRBD1|.
TGTGCCAGCAGGGGTACAGGGGGGGCTAATTCACCCCTCCACTTT
CASRGTGGANSPLHF
>TRBJ1-5|TRBV9|.|.
TGTGCCAGCAGCGTAGGGACGAAACAGCCCCAGCATTTT
CASSVGTKQPQHF
>TRBJ1-2|TRBV28|TRBD1|few
TGTGCCAGCACCTATATTGGGACAGTTGACGGCCATGGCTACACCTTC
CASTYIGTVDGHGYTF
>TRBJ2-2|TRBV5-5|.|few
TGTGCCAGCAGCACCGGACAGCCCACCGGGGAGCTGTTTTTT
CASSTGQPTGELFF
>TRBJ2-5|TRBV28|.|.
TGTGCCAGCAGACCAGGGGGGACGGCAAAAGAGACCCAGTACTTC
CASRPGGTAKETQYF